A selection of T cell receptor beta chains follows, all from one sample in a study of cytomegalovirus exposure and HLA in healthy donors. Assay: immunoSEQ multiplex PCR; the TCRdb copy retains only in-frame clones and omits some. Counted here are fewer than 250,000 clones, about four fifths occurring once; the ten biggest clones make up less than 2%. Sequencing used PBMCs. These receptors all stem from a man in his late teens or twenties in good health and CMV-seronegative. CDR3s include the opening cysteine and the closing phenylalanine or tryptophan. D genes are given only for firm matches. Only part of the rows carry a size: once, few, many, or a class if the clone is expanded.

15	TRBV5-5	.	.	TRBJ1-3	TGTGCCAGCAGCTCGGGCAGGGCATCTGGAAACACCATATATTTT	CASSSGRASGNTIYF
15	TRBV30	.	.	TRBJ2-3	TGTGCCTGGAGTGTACTCGGGAGCGGCACAGATACGCAGTATTTT	CAWSVLGSGTDTQYF
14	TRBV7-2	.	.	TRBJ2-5	TGTGCCAGCAGCCCGCAGGGTCTCCAAGAGACCCAGTACTTC	CASSPQGLQETQYF
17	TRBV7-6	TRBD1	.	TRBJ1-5	TGTGCCAGCAGCGCCAGCTCCGGGACAGGGAGCAATCAGCCCCAGCATTTT	CASSASSGTGSNQPQHF
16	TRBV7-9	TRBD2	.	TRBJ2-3	TGTGCCAGCAGCTCCCGGATAGCGGGGAAGAGAGATACGCAGTATTTT	CASSSRIAGKRDTQYF
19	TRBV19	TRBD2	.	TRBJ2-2	TGTGCCAGTAGTATACCCCTGAGTCGAGCGGGGGGGCGAACCGGGGAGCTGTTTTTT	CASSIPLSRAGGRTGELFF
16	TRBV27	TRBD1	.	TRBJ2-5	TGTGCCAGCAGTTCGGACGGACAGGCCCCTCGAGAGACCCAGTACTTC	CASSSDGQAPRETQYF
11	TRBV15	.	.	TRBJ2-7	TGTGCCACCAGCCTGTATAGTGAGCAGTACTTC	CATSLYSEQYF
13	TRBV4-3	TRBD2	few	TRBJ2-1	TGCGCCAGCAGCCAAGAGGGGGGGGATGAGCAGTTCTTC	CASSQEGGDEQFF
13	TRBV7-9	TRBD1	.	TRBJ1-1	TGTGCCAGCAGCGCATCAGGGGGCTTTGAAGCTTTCTTT	CASSASGGFEAFF
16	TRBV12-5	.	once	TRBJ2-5	TGTGCTAGTGGTTTAGCCACAGGTCCGGGCCAAGAGACCCAGTACTTC	CASGLATGPGQETQYF
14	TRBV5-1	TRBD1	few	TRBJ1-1	TGCGCCAGCAGCCCGGACAGGGAGAACACTGAAGCTTTCTTT	CASSPDRENTEAFF
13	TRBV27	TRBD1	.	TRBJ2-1	TGTGCCAGCAGGGACAGGGTTCCTAATGAGCAGTTCTTC	CASRDRVPNEQFF
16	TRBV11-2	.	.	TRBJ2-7	TGTGCCAGCAGCTTAGATTTAACAGGGTACTCCTACGAGCAGTACTTC	CASSLDLTGYSYEQYF
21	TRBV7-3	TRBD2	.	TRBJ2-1	TGTGCCAGCAGCTTGACGGATGCGGGACTAGCGGGAGTGGCCACTCCCAATGAGCAGTTCTTC	CASSLTDAGLAGVATPNEQFF
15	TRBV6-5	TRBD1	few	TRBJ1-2	TGTGCTTCCAGAAGTCGAGGGACAGCGATCTATGGCTACACCTTC	CASRSRGTAIYGYTF
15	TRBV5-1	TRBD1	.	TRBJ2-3	TGCGCCAGCAGCGGGGGGACAGGGGTGACAGATACGCAGTATTTT	CASSGGTGVTDTQYF
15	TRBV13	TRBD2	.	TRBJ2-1	TGTGCCAGCAGCTTGGGGACTAGCGGGATTAGTGAGCAGTTCTTC	CASSLGTSGISEQFF
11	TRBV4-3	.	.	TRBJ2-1	TGCGCCAGCAGCCAAGATATGGAGCAGTTCTTC	CASSQDMEQFF
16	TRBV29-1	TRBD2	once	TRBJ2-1	TGCAGCGGGGTGGGAGCGGGAGTCTCCTCCTACAATGAGCAGTTCTTC	CSGVGAGVSSYNEQFF
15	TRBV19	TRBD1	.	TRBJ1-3	TGTGCCAGTAGTGCTAGACAGGGGGCTGGAAACACCATATATTTT	CASSARQGAGNTIYF
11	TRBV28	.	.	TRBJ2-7	TGTGCCAGCAGTTCTCTCTACGAGCAGTACTTC	CASSSLYEQYF
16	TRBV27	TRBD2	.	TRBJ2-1	TGTGCCAGCAGTTTACGACTAGCGAGCTCCTACAATGAGCAGTTCTTC	CASSLRLASSYNEQFF
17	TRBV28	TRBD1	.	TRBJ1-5	TGTGCCAGCAGTCCCCCCCCCGGGACAGGGGATAATCAGCCCCAGCATTTT	CASSPPPGTGDNQPQHF
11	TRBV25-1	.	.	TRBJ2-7	TGTGCCAGCAGTGAAGAACAAAGGCAGTACTTC	CASSEEQRQYF
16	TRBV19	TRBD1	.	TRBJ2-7	TGTGCCAGTAGTAGATCCCCGGGACAGGGCACCAACGAGCAGTACTTC	CASSRSPGQGTNEQYF
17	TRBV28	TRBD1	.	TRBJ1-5	TGTGCCAGCAGTTTTCTAGGACAGGGGGCAGAAAATCAGCCCCAGCATTTT	CASSFLGQGAENQPQHF